The 30 T cell receptor beta chains listed next were all sequenced from one sample in a study of CD8+CD57+ T cells in acquired aplastic anemia. Genomic DNA was employed as the template in profiling TCR beta VDJ and CDR3. TCRdb reprocessed the reads with MiXCR, giving one entry per CDR3 protein. The sample has 200,000 to 250,000 distinct CDR3 sequences, 50% to 70% seen once. Patients included in sequencing had previously demonstrated CD8+CD57+ cell expansion by flow cytometry. The sequenced sample consisted of sorted CD4+, CD8+, or CD8+CD57+ T cells (not recorded which) from PBMCs. The receptors derive from a human donor with aplastic anemia.

This clonotype was recorded many times. V and J are TRBV9 and TRBJ2-7; possibly TRBD2 for D (6 bases). The CDR3 length is 15 residues. CDR1 is SGDLS, CDR2 YYNGEE, per germline. Between the trimmed V and J ends, which lost 0 bases and 2 bases, there was a span of 12 bases. The DNA of the CDR3 is TGTGCCAGCAGCGTAGGCGGGGCCTCCACCTACGAGCAGTACTTC. This gives the protein CASSVGGASTYEQYF.

The chain uses TRBV29-1 and TRBJ2-3, with 9 bases that match TRBD2. The CDR3 runs 15 residues. Germline CDR1 reads SQVTM; CDR2 reads ANQGSEA. The J segment lost 4 bases and the V segment lost 4 bases, leaving 9 bases of the junction unmatched. The CDR3 region has the DNA TGCAGCGTTGGGATGGGACTAGCCGGGGCAGATACGCAGTATTTT. As protein: CSVGMGLAGADTQYF.

This clonotype was seen at least ten times. The chain links TRBV6-2 or TRBV6-3 to TRBJ1-1, with TRBD1 matching over 8 bases. The germline V gene has CDR1 MNHEY and CDR2 SVGEGT. The CDR3 consists of 15 residues. The ends lost 7 bases at V and 4 bases at J; junction bases unmatched: 11. The CDR3 nucleotides are TGTGCCAGCACAAGCCAGGGGGCCTTTGTCACTGAAGCTTTCTTT. Protein sequence: CASTSQGAFVTEAFF.

The gene calls are TRBV7-9 and TRBJ1-5, with D possibly being TRBD1 (5 bases). Between the trimmed V and J ends, which lost 5 bases and 2 bases, there was a span of 13 bases. Germline V gene data show CDR1 as SEHNR and CDR2 as FQNEAQ (reference sequence). The length of the CDR3 is 15 residues. CDR3 DNA: TGTGCCAGCAGCCCGGGGGTATGGGGCAATCAGCCCCAGCATTTT. This gives the protein CASSPGVWGNQPQHF.

This chain joins TRBV24-1 and TRBJ2-1, with TRBD1 matching over 7 bases. CDR1 and CDR2 (germline): KGHDR, SFDVKD. The CDR3 has 15 amino acids. J gave up 10 bases and V 4 bases, and 12 bases lay outside the gene matches. DNA of the CDR3: TGTGCCACCAGTGAACCTGGGACAGCTTCCTACGAGCAGTTCTTC. Its protein is CATSEPGTASYEQFF.

This clonotype was picked up one time. The rearrangement joins TRBV7-8 to TRBJ1-1; D uncertain. Germline V gene data show CDR1 as SGHVS and CDR2 as FQNEAQ. The CDR3 length is 14 residues. Between the trimmed V and J ends, which lost 1 base and 2 bases, there was a span of 8 bases. The CDR3 loop reads CASSLGGSNTEAFF. DNA for the CDR3: TGTGCCAGCAGCTTAGGAGGGTCCAACACTGAAGCTTTCTTT.

V and J are TRBV29-1 and TRBJ1-1; TRBD1 matches 8 bases. CDR1 and CDR2 (germline): SQVTM, ANQGSEA. V was clipped by 4 bases and J by 7 bases; unmatched bases: 8. The CDR3 extends over 13 amino acids. The CDR3 here is CSVGQGNLGEAFF. The CDR3 region has the DNA TGCAGCGTTGGACAGGGGAATTTAGGTGAAGCTTTCTTT.

V is TRBV25-1 and J is TRBJ1-1, with a tentative D call TRBD1 (5 bases). Germline CDR1 and CDR2: MGHDK and SYGVNS. The CDR3 loop spans 12 amino acids. V gave up 6 bases and J gave up 2 bases, with 7 bases separating them. The CDR3 sequence is CASRDTNTEAFF. The CDR3 DNA sequence: TGTGCCAGCAGGGACACCAACACTGAAGCTTTCTTT.

This rearrangement joins TRBV2 to TRBJ2-3; D unresolved. The length of the CDR3 is 11 residues. CDR1 is SNHLY, CDR2 FYNNEI, per germline. V dropped 7 bases and J dropped 3 bases, with 5 bases sitting between them. DNA for the CDR3: TGTGCCAGCATGAAGACAGATACGCAGTATTTT. Residues: CASMKTDTQYF.

The chain combines TRBV7-2 with TRBJ2-7; no reliable D call. Germline V gives CDR1 SGHTA, CDR2 FQGNSA. The CDR3 totals 14 residues. With 6 bases removed from V and 2 bases from J, the gap between germline ends came to 14 bases. The CDR3 protein is CASRKGPDTYEQYF. The CDR3 DNA reads TGTGCCAGCAGGAAGGGTCCTGACACCTACGAGCAGTACTTC.

The V gene is TRBV9, the J gene TRBJ2-2, with 10 bases aligning to TRBD2. Germline CDR1 SGDLS, CDR2 YYNGEE. J lost 4 bases, V lost 7 bases, and 7 bases had no gene match. This CDR3 region has 15 residues. This CDR3 reads CASRTERGGTGELFF. The DNA of the CDR3 is TGTGCCAGCCGTACGGAGCGGGGGGGCACCGGGGAGCTGTTTTTT.

This chain links TRBV20-1 with TRBJ1-2; 7 bases map to TRBD1. Germline V gene sequence: CDR1 DFQATT, CDR2 SNEGSKA (reference sequence). CDR3 length: 13 residues. V lost 4 bases and J lost 1; bases outside the gene matches: 3. CDR3 loop: CSAKGQNNYGYTF. CDR3 coding DNA: TGCAGTGCTAAGGGACAGAATAACTATGGCTACACCTTC.

The rearrangement joins TRBV29-1 to TRBJ2-5; D is undetermined. CDR1 and CDR2 from the germline V gene are SQVTM and ANQGSEA. V dropped 7 bases and J dropped 4 bases, with 4 bases sitting between them. The CDR3 extends over 9 amino acids. This CDR3 is CSGGETQYF. The CDR3 coding sequence is TGCAGCGGGGGAGAGACCCAGTACTTC. The full variable domain, its missing parts supplied by reference TRBV29-1 and TRBJ2-5, is SAVISQKPSRDICQRGTSLTIQCQVDSQVTMMFWYRQQPGQSLTLIATANQGSEATYESGFVIDKFPISRPNLTFSTLTVSNMSPEDSSIYLCSGGETQYFGPGTRLLVL.

This chain joins TRBV19 and TRBJ2-7; 8 nucleotides line up with TRBD1. CDR1 is LNHDA, CDR2 SQIVND, per germline (reference sequence). CDR3 length equals 14 residues. V gave up 5 bases and J gave up 5 bases; unmatched junction bases: 8. CDR3 protein: CASSSRTGFDEQYF. The CDR3 DNA reads as TGTGCCAGTAGTTCCCGGACAGGGTTCGACGAGCAGTACTTC.

This clonotype occurred a few times. This chain uses TRBV14 with TRBJ1-4, with 7 bases matching TRBD1. The ends lost 1 base at V and 8 bases at J; junction bases unmatched: 10. Germline CDR1 is SGHDN and CDR2 is FVKESK. This CDR3 has 16 amino acids. As DNA, the CDR3 is TGTGCCAGCAGCCAAGTTCGACAGGGATCGAACGAAAAACTGTTTTTT. Translation: CASSQVRQGSNEKLFF.

This sequence joins TRBV2 and TRBJ2-3; D remains unclear. The CDR3 extends over 13 amino acids. V was cut by 3 bases and J by 4 bases, with 8 bases left in between. The germline gives CDR1 SNHLY, CDR2 FYNNEI. The CDR3 bases are TGTGCCAGCAGTGAGGGGTTCTCAGATACGCAGTATTTT. Amino acid sequence: CASSEGFSDTQYF. Supplemented by reference TRBV2 and TRBJ2-3, the full variable domain reads EPEVTQTPSHQVTQMGQEVILRCVPISNHLYFYWYRQILGQKVEFLVSFYNNEISEKSEIFDDQFSVERPDGSNFTLKIRSTKLEDSAMYFCASSEGFSDTQYFGPGTRLTVL.

The chain carries TRBV19 and TRBJ1-1; D is ambiguous. Germline loops: CDR1 LNHDA, CDR2 SQIVND (reference sequence). The CDR3 runs 13 residues. Trimming pared 6 bases from V and 0 bases from J, leaving 8 bases between. This CDR3 reads CASRMFMNTEAFF. The CDR3 nucleotides are TGTGCCAGTAGGATGTTCATGAACACTGAAGCTTTCTTT.

This clonotype was seen a few times. This sequence joins TRBV7-9 and TRBJ1-6, with D possibly TRBD1 on 6 matching bases. Trimming stripped 5 bases from V and 9 bases from J, with 14 bases between. CDR1 and CDR2 (germline): SEHNR, FQNEAQ (reference sequence). The CDR3 extends over 14 amino acids. In DNA, the CDR3 is TGTGCCAGCAGCACTGACAGGTTCGGTTCACCCCTCCACTTT. This sequence encodes CASSTDRFGSPLHF.

This clonotype was counted between two and nine times. The chain recombines TRBV20-1 with TRBJ1-6; 7 bases align to TRBD1. Trimming at V came to 0 bases and at J to 12 bases, leaving 11 bases not matched to a gene. CDR1 DFQATT and CDR2 SNEGSKA come from the germline V gene (reference sequence). This CDR3 is built from 15 residues. The DNA of the CDR3 is TGCAGTGCTAGAGAGGGACAGAATAGAGGGGGACCCCTCCACTTT. Translation gives CSAREGQNRGGPLHF.

This clonotype was observed a handful of times. V is TRBV7-2 and J is TRBJ2-1, with D possibly matching TRBD2 (6 bases). Trimming took off 3 bases at V and 6 bases at J, with 15 bases between the two ends. Per germline, CDR1 SGHTA and CDR2 FQGNSA. The CDR3 is 15 residues long. In DNA, the CDR3 is TGTGCCAGCAGCTTCGTCAGTATGGGAGGCAATGAGCAGTTCTTC. Residues: CASSFVSMGGNEQFF. The full variable domain, its missing parts supplied by reference TRBV7-2 and TRBJ2-1, is GAGVSQSPSNKVTEKGKDVELRCDPISGHTALYWYRQSLGQGLEFLIYFQGNSAPDKSGLPSDRFSAERTGGSVSTLTIQRTQQEDSAVYLCASSFVSMGGNEQFFGPGTRLTVL.

The CDR3 DNA reads as TGCGCCAGCAGCTTCGACAGGGTAAACACTGAAGCTTTCTTT. This translates into CASSFDRVNTEAFF. The rearrangement joins TRBV5-1 to TRBJ1-1, with TRBD1 identical over 7 bases. The CDR3 length is 14 residues. With 2 bases clipped from V and 2 bases from J, the junction kept 3 bases outside the gene matches. CDR1 and CDR2 (germline): SGHRS, YFSETQ.

The chain uses TRBV5-1 and TRBJ2-3; 12 nucleotides align to TRBD2. There are 17 residues in the CDR3. The V and J ends lost 1 base and 6 bases, in that order; junction bases with no gene match: 9. Per the germline V gene, CDR1 is SGHRS and CDR2 is YFSETQ. CDR3 loop: CASSLSALAGGQDTQYF. CDR3 nucleotides: TGCGCCAGCAGCTTGTCGGCTCTAGCGGGGGGGCAGGATACGCAGTATTTT.

As concerns this clonotype: At one end, the junction sequence differs from germline, possibly due to a read error. The V and J genes are TRBV7-9 and TRBJ2-7; D is ambiguous. CDR3 length: 12 residues. Germline V gene lookup returns CDR1 SEHNR and CDR2 FQNEAQ (reference sequence). CDR3: CVSSQDGAEQYF. The CDR3, as DNA: TGTGTCAGCAGCCAAGACGGCGCCGAGCAGTACTTC.

V usage is TRBV2 and J usage is TRBJ2-7; 10 bases fit TRBD1. Per the germline V gene, CDR1 is SNHLY and CDR2 is FYNNEI. The junction had 6 bases not matched to a gene; V was cut back by 7 bases and J by 3 bases. There are 14 residues in the CDR3. In DNA, the CDR3 is TGTGCCAGCATCGGCAGGGACAGGGGCTACGAGCAGTACTTC. This translates into CASIGRDRGYEQYF.

The chain carries TRBV24-1 and TRBJ2-3; 10 positions match TRBD2. V gave up 4 bases and J gave up 1 base; unmatched junction bases: 4. Germline CDR1 is KGHDR and CDR2 is SFDVKD. This CDR3 is built from 16 residues. The CDR3 loop reads CATSESGTSGTDTQYF. CDR3 nucleotide sequence: TGTGCCACCAGTGAATCCGGGACTAGCGGCACAGATACGCAGTATTTT.

The rearrangement links TRBV7-8 to TRBJ2-7, with 8 bases aligning to TRBD1. The germline CDR1 and CDR2 sequences are SGHVS and FQNEAQ. The CDR3 sequence is 13 residues long. V was pared by 8 bases and J by 2 bases, with 5 bases of the junction left unmatched. The CDR3 sequence is CASRRDRTYEQYF. Here the CDR3 DNA reads TGTGCCAGCCGCCGGGACAGGACCTACGAGCAGTACTTC.

This clonotype appeared once. This chain links TRBV12-3 or TRBV12-4 with TRBJ1-1, with a tentative D call TRBD1 (6 bases). This CDR3 has 14 residues. V lost 4 bases to trimming and J lost 6 bases, with 15 bases between them. The CDR3, as DNA: TGTGCCAGCAGTTCCCCCCTACGACAGGCTGAAGCTTTCTTT. Translation: CASSSPLRQAEAFF.

The gene calls are TRBV29-1 and TRBJ1-1, with 9 bases identical to TRBD1. V dropped 6 bases and J dropped 4; count of bases not matched to a gene: 6. There are 13 residues in the CDR3. The germline V gene has CDR1 SQVTM and CDR2 ANQGSEA. CDR3 in amino acids: CSVSRTGATEAFF. Written as DNA, the CDR3 is TGCAGCGTCAGCCGGACAGGGGCCACTGAAGCTTTCTTT.

The chain carries TRBV7-6 and TRBJ2-7; a possible D gene is TRBD1 (5 bases). Germline values: CDR1 SGHVS, CDR2 FNYEAQ. This CDR3 comprises 14 residues. V was shortened by 5 bases and J by 5 bases, with 16 bases between the two germline ends. As DNA, the CDR3 is TGTGCCAGCAGCCCCCTCCAAGGGGAAAACGAGCAGTACTTC. As protein: CASSPLQGENEQYF.

This sequence joins TRBV7-2 and TRBJ1-1; D is uncertain. V was clipped by 4 bases and J by 1 base, with 16 bases between them. The CDR3 contains 16 residues. The germline CDR1 and CDR2 sequences are SGHTA and FQGNSA. Written as DNA, the CDR3 is TGTGCCAGCAGCTCGTATTCTGGGATATGGAACACTGAAGCTTTCTTT. Translating gives CASSSYSGIWNTEAFF.